This T cell receptor (beta chain) was identified in a study of glioma-infiltrating T cells after dendritic cell vaccination (dated by TCRdb to the mid-2010s). Some background on the complete study: Of the approximately 15 glioblastoma patients in the cohort, all drawn from Phase I and II dendritic cell vaccination trials, 9 were newly diagnosed and 6 had recurrent disease. Three intradermal dendritic cell vaccine injections were administered to patients at biweekly intervals in the arm below the axilla. The vaccine consisted of monocyte-derived dendritic cells cultured less than nine days with IL-4 and GM-CSF, then pulsed overnight with autologous tumor lysate. TCR sequencing metrics, including TIL content and tumor-blood repertoire overlap, were correlated with survival after dendritic cell vaccination. Patients received autologous tumor lysate-pulsed dendritic cell vaccination between about 2002 and 2013. Tumor-infiltrating lymphocyte content was quantified and tumor and blood repertoires were compared in dendritic cell-vaccinated glioblastoma patients by deep sequencing of TCR beta CDR3 regions. On the study overall, not on this receptor specifically: Longer time to progression and overall survival after dendritic cell vaccination were predicted by higher estimated pretreatment TIL content. The cohort was small and heterogeneous, and full blood and tumor sets were available for few patients, with initial-recurrent tumor pairs available for even fewer patients. No direct relationship between TCR clonality and survival was found, suggesting that a diverse polyclonal response may matter. The three-group TCR overlap response model was described as speculative and requiring prospective validation.

The time point tag for this specimen amounts to: after dendritic cell vaccination, including at tumor progression/relapse. Patients were selected for having adequate residual fresh-frozen tumor tissue and more than two years of available survival data. Although molecular status otherwise differed among the glioblastoma patients, no patient had an isocitrate dehydrogenase mutation. PBMC were collected before vaccination, two weeks after the third vaccination, and at tumor progression if tumor progression occurred. The Qiagen DNeasy Blood extraction Kit was used for extraction of genomic DNA. Details on this clone: Its target antigen remains unknown. Base qualities are not at hand, and no much larger clone is one base apart.

A distance of 10 bases separates the germline ends of V and J, which lose 0 bases and 4 bases respectively. CDR1 and CDR2, looked up from the germline V gene, are SGDLS and YYNGEE. Its CDR3 holds 14 amino acids, cysteine through phenylalanine. Only the CDR3 portion is preserved as DNA: 42 bases, with reading frame beginning at the first base. TCRB CDR3 regions were amplified from 1.5 to 2.5 ug genomic DNA, or all available DNA if less, using the immunoSEQ assay. The multiplex PCR relied on 60 forward primers for TCR V beta segments and 13 reverse primers for J beta segments. To estimate reads per starting template, synthetic control templates were spiked into each sample at limiting dilution. The Illumina HiSeq System generated 87 bp sequencing reads. In the original analysis: PCR and sequencing errors were removed by merging closely related sequences with a nearest neighbor algorithm. TCR overlap was defined as the percentage of unique tumor TCR beta sequences that were also found in the peripheral blood of the same patient. TCRdb stores this immuneACCESS table with in-frame sequences only. Part of the clones is absent; in the studies checked, under half of the shortfall reflects unresolved V genes, and no reason is known for the rest. V and J calls and clone size are those listed in that table; D and trimming were worked out from the DNA. This sample is represented by 100,000 or so clones; around 89% of them were singletons. The top ten clonotypes cover 2.5% to 3% of the sample.

The sequence joins TRBV9 to TRBJ1-1; no D gene is confidently identified. Sequenced material: blood, taken after dendritic cell vaccination. The receptor's source is a human donor with glioblastoma. The sequenced DNA: TGTGCCAGCAGCGTAGCTCAGGAGGGCACTGAAGCTTTCTTT. Translated, it reads CASSVAQEGTEAFF.